The 6 T cell receptor beta chains given below trace back to one sample, sequenced in a study of tumor-infiltrating lymphocytes in primary liver carcinoma. The study co-extracted DNA and RNA from approximately 20-30 mg of unsorted bulk tissue. Production of TCR beta cDNA used around 0.45 ug total RNA together with a constant-region primer. Libraries covering TCR beta were generated through three nested multiplex PCR rounds (using a slightly modified ARM-PCR). TRBV1-TRBV30 forward primers paired with a C-beta reverse primer were used in the first two PCR rounds, which ran about 11 cycles each. TCRdb analysed the multiplex PCR reads with MiXCR anew, one entry per CDR3 protein. The sample gives more than 75,000 distinct CDR3 sequences, more than 65% of which show up once; approximately 19% is in the top ten. Material: liver tumor tissue from sampling region 1. Subset described: tumor region T1, superior pole. These receptors all stem from a man in his forties with primary liver carcinoma and hepatitis B virus infection.

Notes on this clonotype: A much larger clone differs by one base, so this may be a read error. The chain uses TRBV25-1 and TRBJ2-7; 7 bases align to TRBD1. This CDR3 contains 16 residues. V gave up 4 bases and J gave up 5 bases; unmatched junction bases: 14. Germline CDR1 and CDR2: MGHDK and SYGVNS. CDR3 protein: CASSALPRQGWNEQYF. The CDR3 nucleotides are TGTGCCAGCAGTGCCCTGCCGAGACAGGGTTGGAACGAGCAGTACTTC.

Of note for this clonotype: As the CDR3 is not closed by the conserved phenylalanine or tryptophan, this likely results from a read error. No DNA is shown, since the ends of the CDR3 on it are uncertain; the CDR3 is the one TCRdb lists. This chain connects TRBV14 to TRBJ1-2; the D call TRBD1 from the table was never checked on the DNA. From germline, CDR1 is SGHDN and CDR2 FVKESK. The CDR3 spans 15 amino acids, including both terminal residues. The CDR3 spells CASSPLPGGDYGNTY.

Comments on this clonotype: The missing conserved phenylalanine or tryptophan at the end of this CDR3 makes a read error likely. The chain combines TRBV29-1 with TRBJ2-5; no clear D. CDR3 length: 14 residues. Germline lookup yields CDR1 SQVTM and CDR2 ANQGSEA. This chain's CDR3 is CSANPTRYQEIQYS. CDR3 DNA sequence: TGCAGCGCTAATCCGACACGGTACCAAGAGATCCAGTACTCC.

Remarks on this clonotype: This may come from a read error, since a much larger clone is one base off. The genes are TRBV5-6 and TRBJ1-1, with D perhaps matching TRBD1 (6 bases). The CDR3 contains 13 residues. Germline V gene lookup returns CDR1 SGHDT and CDR2 YYEEEE. CDR3 sequence: CTSRPTGRTEAFF. As DNA, the CDR3 is TGTACCAGCAGGCCAACAGGGAGAACTGAAGCTTTCTTT.

This clonotype came up once. The chain couples TRBV12-3 or TRBV12-4 to TRBJ1-5; 9 nucleotides line up with TRBD1. TRBJ2-3 explains the end of the DNA better; the J call may be wrong. The CDR3 is 16 residues long. The CDR3 DNA is TGTGCCAGCGGTTCACAGGGGGCTTGGAGCAATCAGCCCCAGTATTTT. This encodes CASGSQGAWSNQPQYF.

V is TRBV2 and J is TRBJ1-2, with TRBD1 as a possible D gene (5 bases). From germline, CDR1 is SNHLY and CDR2 FYNNEI. The germline V and J ends were trimmed by 6 bases and 9 bases, with 17 bases remaining between them. The CDR3 covers 13 residues. The CDR3 sequence: CASRAGRSYSYTF. In DNA, the CDR3 is TGTGCCAGCAGGGCAGGGAGGAGTTATAGCTACACCTTC. The entire variable domain, with the rest obtained from reference TRBV2 and TRBJ1-2, is as follows: EPEVTQTPSHQVTQMGQEVILRCVPISNHLYFYWYRQILGQKVEFLVSFYNNEISEKSEIFDDQFSVERPDGSNFTLKIRSTKLEDSAMYFCASRAGRSYSYTFGSGTRLTVV.